This is a list of T cell receptor beta chains from one sample in a study of CD8 T cells in Susac syndrome. TCRdb redid the calling of the immunoSEQ multiplex PCR reads with MiXCR, one entry per CDR3 protein. This sample yields over 300,000 distinct CDR3 sequences, of which roughly nine tenths are seen a single time; roughly 0.059% belongs to the top ten. Sequenced input: CD4+ T cells from PBMCs. The receptors here all came from a human donor with multiple sclerosis. The CDR3 runs from the conserved cysteine through the conserved F or W. D genes are given only for firm matches. Clone size is stated in some rows and not others, as once, few, many or a class when expanded.

>TRBJ1-2|TRBV2|NA|NA
TGTGCCAGCAGTGAAGCGTTCAGGGCCGTTAACTATGGCTACACCTTC
CASSEAFRAVNYGYTF
>TRBJ1-4|TRBV12-3/TRBV12-4|NA|NA
TGTGCCAGCAGTTTAGTCTTGGACAGTAATGAAAAACTGTTTTTT
CASSLVLDSNEKLFF
>TRBJ2-1|TRBV28|NA|TRBD2
TGTGCCAGCTTGGGGACTAGCGGGAGGGCCTACAATGAGCAGTTCTTC
CASLGTSGRAYNEQFF
>TRBJ2-5|TRBV3-1|NA|TRBD2
TGTGCCAGCAGCCATACCGGGAGGGAGACCCAGTACTTC
CASSHTGRETQYF
>TRBJ1-5|TRBV15|NA|NA
TGTGCCACCAGCAGAGGGGCAGCGGCCCAGCCCCAGCATTTT
CATSRGAAAQPQHF
>TRBJ1-4|TRBV20-1|NA|NA
TGCAGTGCGGCCAGCACCTCTCCAGCTGGAAAACTGTTTTTT
CSAASTSPAGKLFF
>TRBJ2-5|TRBV7-3|NA|TRBD2
TGTGCCAGCAGCGTCGGGACTAGCGGACAAGAGACCCAGTACTTC
CASSVGTSGQETQYF
>TRBJ2-2|TRBV7-9|NA|NA
TGTGCCAGCAGCTTAGTATCCCTTCGGGAGAGATTGAACACCGGGGAGCTGTTTTTT
CASSLVSLRERLNTGELFF
>TRBJ2-7|TRBV11-2|NA|TRBD2
TGTGCCAGCAGAGCGGGGGGGAAGTTCTACGAGCAGTACTTC
CASRAGGKFYEQYF
>TRBJ1-3|TRBV2|NA|NA
TGTGCCAGCAGTGACGACATCTCTGGAAACACCATATATTTT
CASSDDISGNTIYF
>TRBJ2-5|TRBV25-1|NA|NA
TGTGCCAGCAGTGAATCTCCTAATCAAGAGACCCAGTACTTC
CASSESPNQETQYF
>TRBJ2-5|TRBV4-3|NA|NA
TGCGCCAGCAGCCAGGTTGGTGGGCCTAGGAAGGGCGAGACCCAGTACTTC
CASSQVGGPRKGETQYF
>TRBJ2-1|TRBV10-2|NA|TRBD2
TGCGCCAGCCTACTAGCGGGGGCCTACAATGAGCAGTTCTTC
CASLLAGAYNEQFF
>TRBJ2-7|TRBV30|few|NA
TGTGCCTGGACCCCTACAGAGCTCTTCTCCTACGAGCAGTACTTC
CAWTPTELFSYEQYF
>TRBJ2-2|TRBV5-1|NA|TRBD2
TGCGCCAGCAGCTTGGAGGTAGCGGGAGTTGTCGGGGAGCTGTTTTTT
CASSLEVAGVVGELFF
>TRBJ2-3|TRBV20-1|NA|TRBD2
TGCAGTGCTAGAATTAGCGGGGTTATAGATACGCAGTATTTT
CSARISGVIDTQYF
>TRBJ1-3|TRBV5-1|once|NA
TGCGCCAGCAGCGCGAGGGAAACAGGAGACACCATATATTTT
CASSARETGDTIYF
>TRBJ1-4|TRBV14|NA|NA
TGTGCCAGCAGCCCATACCGGGGACATTCGGGAGATGAAAAACTGTTTTTT
CASSPYRGHSGDEKLFF
>TRBJ1-4|TRBV2|NA|NA
TGTGCCAGCAGTGATTTGATGGTGAATGAAAAGCTGTTTTTT
CASSDLMVNEKLFF
>TRBJ1-3|TRBV3-1|NA|NA
TGTGCCAGCAGCCAACGTGGAGGGGGTTCTGGAAACACCATATATTTT
CASSQRGGGSGNTIYF
>TRBJ1-2|TRBV11-3|NA|NA
TGTGCCAGCAGCTTAGATGGGGCGGGCTATGGCTACACCTTC
CASSLDGAGYGYTF
>TRBJ2-5|TRBV4-3|NA|NA
TGCGCCAGCAGCCAAGTCCCCAGGGAGACCCAGTACTTC
CASSQVPRETQYF
>TRBJ1-2|TRBV6-5|NA|NA
TGTGCCAGCAGTTCCCCGGGTGGCTACACCTTC
CASSSPGGYTF
>TRBJ2-1|TRBV29-1|NA|NA
TGCAGCGTTGAAAAGAGTAACAATGAGCAGTTCTTC
CSVEKSNNEQFF
>TRBJ1-2|TRBV2|NA|NA
TGTGCCTCAGCCCTGGCAGGGAGAATGTATGGCTACACCTTC
CASALAGRMYGYTF
>TRBJ2-1|TRBV3-1|NA|NA
TGTGCCAGCAGCCAAGATTTGGGAGAACCCTACAATGAGCAGTTCTTC
CASSQDLGEPYNEQFF
>TRBJ2-7|TRBV12-5|NA|NA
TGTGCTAGTGGTGTAGCCCGGACAGACTACGAGCAGTACTTC
CASGVARTDYEQYF
>TRBJ2-7|TRBV7-9|NA|TRBD1
TGTGCCAGCAGCTTAACCGCAGAGCGTTGGGACAGATATGACTACGAGCAGTACTTC
CASSLTAERWDRYDYEQYF
>TRBJ2-1|TRBV7-3|once|TRBD2
TGTGCCAGCATCCTTTTCTTAGGACTAGCGGCCCCGAGCTCCTACAATGAGCAGTTCTTC
CASILFLGLAAPSSYNEQFF
>TRBJ2-1|TRBV5-1|NA|TRBD2
TGCGCCAGCAGCGCGGGCGCGGGAGGGGTAACCAATGAGCAGTTCTTC
CASSAGAGGVTNEQFF
>TRBJ2-3|TRBV15|NA|TRBD1
TGTGCCACCAGCCTCGGACAGGACACAGATACGCAGTATTTT
CATSLGQDTDTQYF
>TRBJ2-3|TRBV6-4|once|NA
TGTGCCAGCAGTGAATCGGGGGGCCTTAGCACAGATACGCAGTATTTT
CASSESGGLSTDTQYF
>TRBJ2-1|TRBV20-1|NA|NA
TGCAGCGCGCGTTGGAATGAGCAGTTCTTC
CSARWNEQFF
>TRBJ2-7|TRBV7-9|NA|NA
TGTGCCAGCAGTCAAACAGGGAGTAAAAGAGAGCAGTACTTC
CASSQTGSKREQYF
>TRBJ1-5|TRBV19|NA|TRBD1
TGTGCCAGTACCCCCCTGGCAGGGGGATTCAATCAGCCCCAGCATTTT
CASTPLAGGFNQPQHF
>TRBJ2-7|TRBV9|NA|NA
TGTGCCAGCAGCGCCAGACAGGAACTCTTCTACGAGCAGTACTTC
CASSARQELFYEQYF
>TRBJ2-3|TRBV6-5|NA|NA
TGTGCCAGCAGAAGAGGGACTAGCACAGATACGCAGTATTTT
CASRRGTSTDTQYF
>TRBJ2-4|TRBV20-1|NA|NA
TGCAGTGCTTCCCGGGACCTCGGGGTGATAAACATTCAGTACTTC
CSASRDLGVINIQYF
>TRBJ2-5|TRBV20-1|NA|NA
TGCAGTGCTAGAGAACCCGCGGCCCGCTCAGAAGAGACCCAGTACTTC
CSAREPAARSEETQYF
>TRBJ1-2|TRBV6-5|NA|TRBD1
TGTGCCAGCAGTTACTCCGGGACAGGGGGTTTCTATGGCTACACCTTC
CASSYSGTGGFYGYTF
>TRBJ2-1|TRBV6-1|NA|TRBD2
TGTGCCAGCACCTCCGGACTAGCCGGCTGGGGAGAGCAGTTCTTC
CASTSGLAGWGEQFF
>TRBJ1-5|TRBV20-1|NA|NA
TGCAGTGCTATACCCCCCCCGGGGGGTGGCAATCAGCCCCAGCATTTT
CSAIPPPGGGNQPQHF
>TRBJ2-7|TRBV20-1|NA|NA
TGCAGTGCAGTTACACCGCCGTACGAGCAGTACTTC
CSAVTPPYEQYF
>TRBJ2-1|TRBV5-6|NA|NA
TGTGCCAGCAGCTTGGGGGACGGACCGAGCTTTGGAAGAAAGCAGTTCTTC
CASSLGDGPSFGRKQFF
>TRBJ2-3|TRBV6-6|NA|NA
TGTGCCAGCAGTTACTCGGGCCAGAACACAGATACGCAGTATTTT
CASSYSGQNTDTQYF
>TRBJ2-5|TRBV20-1|NA|TRBD2
TGCAGTGCTAGCGCTCGAGGACTAGATCAAGAGACCCAGTACTTC
CSASARGLDQETQYF
>TRBJ1-2|TRBV3-1|NA|NA
TGTGCCAGCAGCCAAGATCTAACTGGGCCCAAATACACCTTC
CASSQDLTGPKYTF
>TRBJ1-1|TRBV19|NA|TRBD1
TGTGCCAGTAGAGGGGTGACAGGGGGTAACACTGAAGCTTTCTTT
CASRGVTGGNTEAFF
>TRBJ2-3|TRBV14|once|NA
TGTGCCAGCAGCCAAGATTCACGAGATACGCAGTATTTT
CASSQDSRDTQYF
>TRBJ1-1|TRBV19|NA|NA
TGTGCCAGTAGTATGGGACACCACCTTATTACTGAAGCTTTCTTT
CASSMGHHLITEAFF
>TRBJ1-2|TRBV14|NA|NA
TGTGCCAGCAGTCCTTCTTTGACAGGCAACTATGGCTACACCTTC
CASSPSLTGNYGYTF
>TRBJ1-4|TRBV20-1|NA|NA
TGCAGTGCTAGAGACCAGGTTGCGGGGAATGAAAAACTGTTTTTT
CSARDQVAGNEKLFF
>TRBJ2-7|TRBV20-1|NA|NA
TGCAGTGCTAGAGATGGAATTTACGGACAGTACTTC
CSARDGIYGQYF